Sequencing of this TCR beta chain was carried out in a study of cytomegalovirus exposure and HLA in healthy donors. Notes on the study in general: Confirmation was obtained in vitro that a few CMV-associated chains are specific for CMV antigens. Usually a TCR sequence was rare, but some public TCRs were found in many donors. Cytomegalovirus association was assigned to approximately 160 TCR beta chains.

V shed 3 bases and J shed 3 bases, with 11 bases lying between them. Per the germline V gene, CDR1 is SEHNR and CDR2 is FQNEAQ (reference sequence). The CDR3 is 14 residues long. This clone was picked up one time. Antigen specificity is unknown. The method was immunoSEQ multiplex PCR; TCRdb's version includes in-frame clones alone and lacks a portion of them. The repertoire holds a few hundred thousand clones, with more than 80% as singletons. The chain carries TRBV7-9 and TRBJ2-5; perhaps TRBD1 as D (6 bases). The sequencing sample was made of PBMCs. The source of this sequence is a woman between 18 and 29 years old in good health and CMV-seronegative. Written as DNA, the CDR3 is TGTGCCAGCAGCTTGCGGACAGTTGAAGAGACCCAGTACTTC. It codes for CASSLRTVEETQYF.